This T cell receptor beta chain derives from a study of cytomegalovirus exposure and HLA in healthy donors. Study-wide points: Common viral pathogens were later found to be apparently linked to several of the most significant clusters. Investigators reported 164 TCR beta chains as tied to cytomegalovirus. Three of the chains that were CMV-associated were confirmed in vitro to be specific for CMV antigens.

The CDR3 consists of 14 residues. Losses at the gene ends were 0 bases for V and 5 bases for J; bases not matched to a gene: 3. CDR1 MNHEY and CDR2 SVGAGI come from the germline V gene. PCR employed 60 Vbeta and 13 Jbeta primers. TCRdb keeps only in-frame clones here, not all; method: immunoSEQ multiplex PCR. The table has about 120,000 clones, roughly 9.9% seen once. With respect to this clone: Its antigen is currently unknown.

J is TRBJ1-2 and V is TRBV6-5; 7 nucleotides agree with TRBD1. This receptor was identified in a man younger than 40 in good health and CMV-seronegative. The sequencing sample was made of PBMCs. In nucleotides, the CDR3 is TGTGCCAGCAGTTACTCAGGGACAGTTTATGGCTACACCTTC. Amino acids: CASSYSGTVYGYTF.